This is a list of T cell receptor beta chains from one sample in a study of blood T cell repertoires in COVID-19. Here immunoSEQ multiplex PCR was the method, and the copy in TCRdb shows in-frame clones only, minus some. The sample records about 340,000 clones, 88% being singletons. The sample comprised peripheral blood. These receptors originate from a woman aged 65 to 85 with COVID-19, enrolled during active disease. The CDR3 runs from the conserved cysteine through the conserved F or W. The D gene is left open where the match is weak. Some rows have no size entry. The others give once, few or many, or a class for an expanded clone.

j_call d_call clone_size v_call cdr3_nt cdr3_aa
TRBJ1-2 - once TRBV19 TGTGCCAGTAGTATACGACAGGCCCTTGGCTACACCTTC CASSIRQALGYTF
TRBJ2-1 TRBD2 - TRBV11-2 TGTGCCAGCAGCGGGGGGACTATCTCCTACAATGAGCAGTTCTTC CASSGGTISYNEQFF
TRBJ2-1 - - TRBV30 TGTGCCTGGAAACAGAACAGCTACTCCTACAATGAGCAGTTCTTC CAWKQNSYSYNEQFF
TRBJ2-7 - - TRBV5-1 TGCGCCAGCAGCTTGGGAGGAGGGATGAGAAACGAGCAGTACTTC CASSLGGGMRNEQYF
TRBJ1-1 TRBD1 few TRBV23-1 TGCGCCAGCAGCCAAAGGACAGGGGCCCACACTGAAGCTTTCTTT CASSQRTGAHTEAFF
TRBJ1-1 - once TRBV5-5 TGTGCCAGCAGCCCGAGGGTCATGAACACTGAAGCTTTCTTT CASSPRVMNTEAFF
TRBJ2-7 TRBD2 - TRBV5-6 TGTGCCAGCAGCTTCCTGGGGACTAGCGGGGGCTACGAGCAGTACTTC CASSFLGTSGGYEQYF
TRBJ2-3 TRBD2 - TRBV9 TGTGCCAGCAGCGGGCGTAGCGGGGGGGCCGTAGATACGCAGTATTTT CASSGRSGGAVDTQYF
TRBJ2-1 TRBD2 - TRBV9 TGTGCCAGCAGCGTAGGCGGGGGGGTCTCCTACAATGAGCAGTTCTTC CASSVGGGVSYNEQFF
TRBJ1-2 - - TRBV7-9 TGTGCCAGCAGCTTGCAATCGACAACCAACTATGGCTACACCTTC CASSLQSTTNYGYTF
TRBJ1-2 - - TRBV5-6 TGTGCCAGCACCTGGCGGGCTTGGTTGGAGAACTATGGCTACACCTTC CASTWRAWLENYGYTF
TRBJ2-3 TRBD2 - TRBV4-2 TGTGCCAGCAGTCTTGGCGGGGGGCCAGATACGCAGTATTTT CASSLGGGPDTQYF
TRBJ2-1 - - TRBV9 TGTGCCAGCAGCGTAGCTCCTCTCAATGAGCAGTTCTTC CASSVAPLNEQFF
TRBJ1-2 TRBD1 once TRBV12-3/TRBV12-4 TGTGCCAGCAGACCGACAGGGGGAATCGGCTACACCTTC CASRPTGGIGYTF
TRBJ1-2 - - TRBV21-1 TGTGCCAGCAGCAAATCTACAACAGGGGTCGTCTATGGCTACACCTTC CASSKSTTGVVYGYTF
TRBJ1-6 - few TRBV4-1 TGCGCCAGCAGCCTACAACAGAGCTATAATTCACCCCTCCACTTT CASSLQQSYNSPLHF
TRBJ1-1 TRBD1 - TRBV18 TGTGCCAGCTCACCGACCGGGACAGAATACACTGAAGCTTTCTTT CASSPTGTEYTEAFF
TRBJ1-2 TRBD1 - TRBV2 TGTGCCAGCAGTAGATGGACAGGGAGCTATGGCTACACCTTC CASSRWTGSYGYTF
TRBJ1-1 TRBD1 - TRBV27 TGTGCCAGCAGGCTCCCGGGACAGGGTTATACTGAAGCTTTCTTT CASRLPGQGYTEAFF
TRBJ2-3 TRBD2 - TRBV29-1 TGCAGAGTCAGTAGCGGGGGGGATAGCACAGATACGCAGTATTTT CRVSSGGDSTDTQYF
TRBJ1-4 - - TRBV30 TGTGCCTGGAGACAGGGTTCTGCAACTAATGAAAAACTGTTTTTT CAWRQGSATNEKLFF
TRBJ1-2 TRBD1 - TRBV4-1 TGCGCCAGCAGCCCAAGACAGGGGGAGGAGGATGGCTACACCTTC CASSPRQGEEDGYTF
TRBJ2-1 TRBD2 few TRBV7-2 TGTGCCAGCAGCCCCGAGGGCGGGGGTCTCTACGCGGTTCTCTTC CASSPEGGGLYAVLF
TRBJ2-4 TRBD1 few TRBV19 TGTGCCAGTAGTCCACTAGGGACAGGGTTATCGAAAGCCAAAAACATTCAGTACTTC CASSPLGTGLSKAKNIQYF
TRBJ2-7 TRBD2 - TRBV6-6 TGTGCCAGCAGTTCGGAGCGGGGGACCTACGAGCAGTACTTC CASSSERGTYEQYF
TRBJ1-1 - - TRBV5-7 TGTGCCGGCAGGGCAGGACAGAACACTGAAGCTTTCTTT CAGRAGQNTEAFF
TRBJ1-1 - - TRBV2 TGTGCCACCGGACTTGCCCCCACTGAAGCTTTCTTT CATGLAPTEAFF
TRBJ2-7 - - TRBV5-4 TGTGCCAGCAGCGACGCGCGACAGTACGAGCAGTACTTC CASSDARQYEQYF
TRBJ1-2 - - TRBV12-3/TRBV12-4 TGTGCCAGCAGCTCCGGGACAAGCTACACCTTC CASSSGTSYTF
TRBJ2-5 - - TRBV7-2 TGTGCCAGCAGCCTTAGCGTGCAAGAGACCCAGTACTTC CASSLSVQETQYF
TRBJ1-1 - once TRBV10-3 TGTGCCATCAGTGATAGCAGGGACACTGAAGCTTTCTTT CAISDSRDTEAFF
TRBJ2-7 - - TRBV7-2 TGTGCCAGCAGCTCCAGAGGGCGGGGTTACGAGCAGTACTTC CASSSRGRGYEQYF
TRBJ1-1 - - TRBV19 TGTGCCAGTAGTAGGGGCACGCTGGGGACTGAAGCTTTCTTT CASSRGTLGTEAFF
TRBJ2-4 TRBD2 - TRBV7-9 TGTGCCAGCAGTCCTAGCGGGGGACTAGCCAAAAACATTCAGTACTTC CASSPSGGLAKNIQYF
TRBJ2-3 TRBD1 few TRBV30 TGTGCCTGGGATGTAGACAGGGCAGGGTCAGATACGCAGTATTTT CAWDVDRAGSDTQYF
TRBJ2-5 TRBD2 - TRBV2 TGTGCCAGCACCTCCGGACTAGTTGATGGGACCCAGTACTTC CASTSGLVDGTQYF
TRBJ2-7 TRBD1 - TRBV18 TGTGCCAGCTCTTGGACAGGCTCCTACGAGCAGTACTTC CASSWTGSYEQYF
TRBJ1-1 TRBD1 - TRBV11-2 TGTGCCAGCAGCCGTGGGGACAGTGAGAACACTGAAGCTTTCTTT CASSRGDSENTEAFF
TRBJ2-3 TRBD2 - TRBV7-3 TGTGCCAGCAGCTCCGGACTAGAGGGGACAGATACGCAGTATTTT CASSSGLEGTDTQYF
TRBJ1-6 - - TRBV11-2 TGTGCCAGCAGTTCTTTGCGGGATAATTCACCCCTCCACTTT CASSSLRDNSPLHF
TRBJ2-2 TRBD2 - TRBV5-1 TGCGCCAGCAGCTTTAGCGGGGGGGCGTCCGGGGAGCTGTTTTTT CASSFSGGASGELFF
TRBJ2-1 TRBD2 few TRBV30 TGTGCCTGGAGTCTATTCCTAGCGGGGGGCAAGAATGAGCAGTTCTTC CAWSLFLAGGKNEQFF
TRBJ1-2 TRBD1 - TRBV3-1/TRBV3-2 TGTGCCAGCAGCCAAGCCGGGACAGGGCATGGCTACACCTTC CASSQAGTGHGYTF
TRBJ1-4 - - TRBV4-2 TGTGCCAGCAGCCAAGTAGGGAGTGAAAAACTGTTTTTT CASSQVGSEKLFF
TRBJ2-7 - - TRBV5-6 TGTGCCAGCAGCTTAGGCGCCGGGGGACGGGGCTACGAGCAGTACTTC CASSLGAGGRGYEQYF
TRBJ2-7 TRBD2 - TRBV5-1 TGCGCCAGCAGCGTAACTAGCGGGGTCTACGAGCAGTACTTC CASSVTSGVYEQYF
TRBJ2-7 TRBD2 - TRBV9 TGTGCCAGCAGCGTAGGGCTAGCGGGGGCCTACGAGCAGTACTTC CASSVGLAGAYEQYF